This is a list of T cell receptor beta chains from one sample in a study of control samples from healthy donors and cancer patients. Repertoires were generated with immunoSEQ multiplex PCR, while TCRdb's copy carries only in-frame clones and drops some. The data contain roughly 130,000 clones, around 93% of them singletons. The sequencing sample was made of PBMCs. These receptor sequences come from a man over 45 with head and neck cancer. Both conserved end residues are part of each CDR3. D genes are given only for firm matches. Clone size is not always given. Where it is, it says once, few, many or a class for expanded clones.

CDR3 DNA: TGCGCCAGCAGCCATCATGCCAGGGACCAGGAAGCTTTCTTT
CDR3 protein: CASSHHARDQEAFF
clone size: NA
D gene: NA
J gene: TRBJ1-1
V gene: TRBV4-1

CDR3 DNA: TGTGCCAGCAGGCCCGACAGGGGGCCCTATGGCTACACCTTC
CDR3 protein: CASRPDRGPYGYTF
clone size: NA
D gene: TRBD1
J gene: TRBJ1-2
V gene: TRBV6-4

CDR3 DNA: TGTGCCAGCAGCGTCGACTCTCACCCTCGGACAGATACGCAGTATTTT
CDR3 protein: CASSVDSHPRTDTQYF
clone size: NA
D gene: NA
J gene: TRBJ2-3
V gene: TRBV9

CDR3 DNA: TGTGCCAGCAGCTTAGGTAGCGGGGGGATCTACGAGCAGTACTTC
CDR3 protein: CASSLGSGGIYEQYF
clone size: NA
D gene: TRBD2
J gene: TRBJ2-7
V gene: TRBV11-2

CDR3 DNA: TGTGCCAGCAGCCAAGGTTTGGGGCCGTATCTAGCGGGGGGCCGGCTCGGGTCCCGCTACGAGCAGTACTTC
CDR3 protein: CASSQGLGPYLAGGRLGSRYEQYF
clone size: NA
D gene: TRBD2
J gene: TRBJ2-7
V gene: TRBV3-1/TRBV3-2

CDR3 DNA: TGTGCCAGCTCACCAATGGAGACACAAGAGACCCAGTACTTC
CDR3 protein: CASSPMETQETQYF
clone size: NA
D gene: NA
J gene: TRBJ2-5
V gene: TRBV18

CDR3 DNA: TGTGCCAGCAGCTTAGTCTCAGGGTCGGATTCACCCCTCCACTTT
CDR3 protein: CASSLVSGSDSPLHF
clone size: few
D gene: NA
J gene: TRBJ1-6
V gene: TRBV7-9

CDR3 DNA: TGTGCCAGCAGTTCCCGGTGGACTAGCGACTCCTACAATGAGCAGTTCTTC
CDR3 protein: CASSSRWTSDSYNEQFF
clone size: NA
D gene: TRBD2
J gene: TRBJ2-1
V gene: TRBV27

CDR3 DNA: TGTGCCAGCAGTTACTCGATGAGGGGGTACACTGAAGCTTTCTTT
CDR3 protein: CASSYSMRGYTEAFF
clone size: NA
D gene: NA
J gene: TRBJ1-1
V gene: TRBV6-5

CDR3 DNA: TGTGCCAGCAGTTACTCCAGTGGGGGGTACGAGCAGTACTTC
CDR3 protein: CASSYSSGGYEQYF
clone size: NA
D gene: NA
J gene: TRBJ2-7
V gene: TRBV6-6

CDR3 DNA: TGTGCCAGCAGTCCCGGGGGTAGCGGGGGCAATGAGCAGTTCTTC
CDR3 protein: CASSPGGSGGNEQFF
clone size: NA
D gene: TRBD2
J gene: TRBJ2-1
V gene: TRBV6-2/TRBV6-3

CDR3 DNA: TGTGCCAGCAGTCCGGGGGGAAGGCAGTTCTTC
CDR3 protein: CASSPGGRQFF
clone size: NA
D gene: TRBD2
J gene: TRBJ2-1
V gene: TRBV6-5

CDR3 DNA: TGCAGCGTTAGGGCAGGGCGGGACACCGGGGAGCTGTTTTTT
CDR3 protein: CSVRAGRDTGELFF
clone size: NA
D gene: NA
J gene: TRBJ2-2
V gene: TRBV29-1

CDR3 DNA: TGTGCCAGCAGCCCACAAGAGACCCAGTACTTC
CDR3 protein: CASSPQETQYF
clone size: once
D gene: NA
J gene: TRBJ2-5
V gene: TRBV7-9

CDR3 DNA: TGTGCCAGCAGCTCCCGGGACAGGGGCGACAATGAGCAGTTCTTC
CDR3 protein: CASSSRDRGDNEQFF
clone size: NA
D gene: TRBD1
J gene: TRBJ2-1
V gene: TRBV11-3

CDR3 DNA: TGTGCCAGCAGCGTTACAGGGTACGGTGGCTACACCTTC
CDR3 protein: CASSVTGYGGYTF
clone size: NA
D gene: NA
J gene: TRBJ1-2
V gene: TRBV9

CDR3 DNA: TGTGCCAGCAGCTTAGGGTGGGACAGTAGCAATCAGCCCCAGCATTTT
CDR3 protein: CASSLGWDSSNQPQHF
clone size: few
D gene: TRBD1
J gene: TRBJ1-5
V gene: TRBV7-2

CDR3 DNA: TGCGCCAGCTCCGGACAGAACACTGAAGCTTTCTTT
CDR3 protein: CASSGQNTEAFF
clone size: NA
D gene: NA
J gene: TRBJ1-1
V gene: TRBV5-1

CDR3 DNA: TGCGCCAGCAGCCATAGACCCGTAACAGGGGGGATCAATCAGCCCCAGCATTTT
CDR3 protein: CASSHRPVTGGINQPQHF
clone size: NA
D gene: TRBD1
J gene: TRBJ1-5
V gene: TRBV4-3

CDR3 DNA: TGTGCCAGCAGCCTAGGGCCGTTACCCGGAGGCTACACCTTC
CDR3 protein: CASSLGPLPGGYTF
clone size: NA
D gene: NA
J gene: TRBJ1-2
V gene: TRBV27

CDR3 DNA: TGTGCCAGCAGCGCCCAGAAGGGGCCCTACGAGCAGTACTTC
CDR3 protein: CASSAQKGPYEQYF
clone size: once
D gene: NA
J gene: TRBJ2-7
V gene: TRBV7-3

CDR3 DNA: TGTGCCAGCAGCCCGTGGACAGGGCGAAACTATGGCTACACCTTC
CDR3 protein: CASSPWTGRNYGYTF
clone size: NA
D gene: TRBD1
J gene: TRBJ1-2
V gene: TRBV3-1/TRBV3-2

CDR3 DNA: TGTGCCAGCTCACCAGGTGCCGGGGCCAACGTCCTGACTTTC
CDR3 protein: CASSPGAGANVLTF
clone size: NA
D gene: NA
J gene: TRBJ2-6
V gene: TRBV18

CDR3 DNA: TGTGCCAGCCAAGTCAGGCAAGGTGCACCCCTCCACTTT
CDR3 protein: CASQVRQGAPLHF
clone size: NA
D gene: NA
J gene: TRBJ1-6
V gene: TRBV7-9

CDR3 DNA: TGTGCCAGCCGCCTTGACGGCCGGCCCTCTGGAAACACCATATATTTT
CDR3 protein: CASRLDGRPSGNTIYF
clone size: NA
D gene: NA
J gene: TRBJ1-3
V gene: TRBV11-2

CDR3 DNA: TGTGCCAGCAGCCAAGTCTTAAGGGAAGAGCAGTACTTC
CDR3 protein: CASSQVLREEQYF
clone size: NA
D gene: NA
J gene: TRBJ2-7
V gene: TRBV4-2

CDR3 DNA: TGTGCCAGCAGCTTTGGGGATACGCAGTATTTT
CDR3 protein: CASSFGDTQYF
clone size: NA
D gene: NA
J gene: TRBJ2-3
V gene: TRBV7-9

CDR3 DNA: TGTGCCAGCAGCTTTGTACAGGGAATCTATGGCTACACCTTC
CDR3 protein: CASSFVQGIYGYTF
clone size: NA
D gene: NA
J gene: TRBJ1-2
V gene: TRBV5-4

CDR3 DNA: TGTGCCAGCAGCCCCGGAGCGGGGAAACTCTATGGCTACACCTTC
CDR3 protein: CASSPGAGKLYGYTF
clone size: NA
D gene: NA
J gene: TRBJ1-2
V gene: TRBV6-6

CDR3 DNA: TGTGCCAGCAGCGCGGGGGAAAGGCAGCCCCAGCATTTT
CDR3 protein: CASSAGERQPQHF
clone size: NA
D gene: NA
J gene: TRBJ1-5
V gene: TRBV5-8

CDR3 DNA: TGTGCCAGCAGTCGGGGAGGGGCGGGGACTGAAGCTTTCTTT
CDR3 protein: CASSRGGAGTEAFF
clone size: NA
D gene: NA
J gene: TRBJ1-1
V gene: TRBV2

CDR3 DNA: TGTGCCTGGAGCCCCCCCGGGGAGCTGTTTTTT
CDR3 protein: CAWSPPGELFF
clone size: NA
D gene: NA
J gene: TRBJ2-2
V gene: TRBV30

CDR3 DNA: TGTGCCAGCAGGTCCACAGGGGGCGCAGGCTATGGCTACACCTTC
CDR3 protein: CASRSTGGAGYGYTF
clone size: NA
D gene: TRBD1
J gene: TRBJ1-2
V gene: TRBV6-5

CDR3 DNA: TGCGCCAGCAGTGACCCGGGACAGGGCTCATGGGAGCAGTACTTC
CDR3 protein: CASSDPGQGSWEQYF
clone size: NA
D gene: TRBD1
J gene: TRBJ2-7
V gene: TRBV10-2

CDR3 DNA: TGTGCCAGCAGCCACTGGGACAGGAGCCAGAATGAGCAGTTCTTC
CDR3 protein: CASSHWDRSQNEQFF
clone size: NA
D gene: TRBD1
J gene: TRBJ2-1
V gene: TRBV14

CDR3 DNA: TGTGCCAGCAGCTTGGCGGGGGGGCAATACGAGCAGTACTTC
CDR3 protein: CASSLAGGQYEQYF
clone size: NA
D gene: TRBD2
J gene: TRBJ2-7
V gene: TRBV5-4

CDR3 DNA: TGTGCCAGCAGTGAATCAAGGACAGGGAAAGAGACCCAGTACTTC
CDR3 protein: CASSESRTGKETQYF
clone size: NA
D gene: TRBD1
J gene: TRBJ2-5
V gene: TRBV6-1

CDR3 DNA: TGTGCCAGCAGTCCGGGACTAGCGGGGTCTTACTCCTACGAGCAGTACTTC
CDR3 protein: CASSPGLAGSYSYEQYF
clone size: NA
D gene: TRBD2
J gene: TRBJ2-7
V gene: TRBV27

CDR3 DNA: TGTGCCAGCAGCTTAAGTGGCGGGAACACTGAAGCTTTCTTT
CDR3 protein: CASSLSGGNTEAFF
clone size: NA
D gene: NA
J gene: TRBJ1-1
V gene: TRBV7-3

CDR3 DNA: TGTGCCACCAGCAGAGTGCAGCGGGGACCCTACGAGCAGTACTTC
CDR3 protein: CATSRVQRGPYEQYF
clone size: NA
D gene: TRBD2
J gene: TRBJ2-7
V gene: TRBV15

CDR3 DNA: TGTGCCAGCAGTGCAGGGGGCAGGGGGCGCAAAGGCTATGGCTACACCTTC
CDR3 protein: CASSAGGRGRKGYGYTF
clone size: NA
D gene: TRBD1
J gene: TRBJ1-2
V gene: TRBV6-1

CDR3 DNA: TGTGCCAGCAGCCCCCGAGGAGAGCAGTACTTC
CDR3 protein: CASSPRGEQYF
clone size: NA
D gene: NA
J gene: TRBJ2-7
V gene: TRBV7-8

CDR3 DNA: TGTGCCAGCAGTGACTATTCAGGAGGACATTCACCCCTCCACTTT
CDR3 protein: CASSDYSGGHSPLHF
clone size: once
D gene: NA
J gene: TRBJ1-6
V gene: TRBV28